This T cell receptor (beta chain) was sequenced for a study of vaccination effects on CD4 cells after COVID-19. Study-wide background: Two doses of either BNT162b2 or mRNA-1273 were given to each participant.

The CDR3 runs 19 residues. From germline, CDR1 is MGHRA and CDR2 YSYEKL. Unmatched junction bases numbered 18, after V lost 0 bases and J lost 8 bases. Prior to sequencing, the ViraFEST assay stimulated PBMC with viral peptide pools, which expanded the antigen-specific CD4+ T cells. Isolation of CD4+ T cells took place after 10 days of culture. None of the vaccinated had previously contracted SARS-CoV-2, and their nucleocapsid antibodies tested negative. Wells each received 2 million to 2.5 million PBMC, cultured with about 10 IU/ml IL-2 and about 9 ug/ml peptides. Half the medium was replaced with IL-2 medium on days 3 and 7. As concerns this clone: Its antigen is still unknown.

Profiling relied on immunoSEQ multiplex PCR, and the TCRdb table lists in-frame clones only, not all of them. The table has over 50,000 clones, roughly 76% seen once. J is TRBJ2-4 and V is TRBV4-1; 8 nucleotides agree with TRBD1. The sequence came from a human donor who received a COVID-19 vaccine. This specimen consisted of CD4+ T cells from PBMCs cultured with HCoV-229E spike peptides, obtained before COVID-19 vaccination. CDR3 loop: CASSQEKGAGGARRDIQYF. The CDR3 DNA follows: TGCGCCAGCAGCCAAGAAAAGGGAGCAGGGGGCGCCCGGAGGGACATTCAGTACTTC.